The 28 T cell receptor beta chains in this list originate from one sample, sequenced in a study of identical twins. One entry per CDR3 protein, called by TCRdb with MiXCR from the 5' RACE reads. The sample has over 500,000 distinct CDR3 sequences, roughly a fifth seen once. This same sample was also part of a study on T cells expressing NK-cell markers.

The specimen sequenced was CD4+ T cells sorted from blood. These receptors originate from a woman aged 18-29 years in good health.

This clonotype was seen more than once but under ten times. J is TRBJ1-1 and V is TRBV4-2; D remains ambiguous. This CDR3 has 16 residues. Trimming pared 0 bases from V and 1 base from J, leaving 12 bases between. Germline V lookup: CDR1 LGHNA, CDR2 YNFKEQ. The CDR3 region has the DNA TGTGCCAGCAGCCAAGATTTAGGCTGGAAGAACACTGAAGCTTTCTTT. Protein: CASSQDLGWKNTEAFF.

This clonotype was detected many times. The genes are TRBV20-1 and TRBJ1-1, with D uncertain. Trimming removed 6 bases at V and 6 bases at J, with 14 bases between. CDR1 and CDR2 (germline): DFQATT, SNEGSKA (reference sequence). This CDR3 comprises 12 residues. CDR3 sequence: CSAFNAGSEAFF. DNA for the CDR3: TGCAGTGCGTTTAACGCCGGATCTGAAGCTTTCTTT.

The V call is TRBV6-1, the J call TRBJ1-2; TRBD1 matches at 8 bases. The CDR3 has 14 amino acids. Germline CDR1 is MNHNS and CDR2 is SASEGT. Trimming at V came to 5 bases and at J to 4 bases, leaving 6 bases not matched to a gene. The CDR3 sequence: CASSPATGVYGYTF. CDR3 coding DNA: TGTGCCAGCAGTCCCGCGACAGGGGTCTATGGCTACACCTTC.

The chain carries TRBV7-9 and TRBJ2-3; 14 positions agree with TRBD2. CDR3 length: 16 residues. From germline, CDR1 is SEHNR and CDR2 FQNEAQ (reference sequence). Trimming at V came to 5 bases and at J to 6 bases, leaving 7 bases not matched to a gene. As DNA, the CDR3 is TGTGCCAGCAGCCCTGGGACTAGCGGGAGACGGGATACGCAGTATTTT. It encodes CASSPGTSGRRDTQYF.

This clonotype was recorded a few times. The chain joins TRBV6-5 to TRBJ2-2; TRBD2 aligns across 8 bases. Germline V CDR1 and CDR2: MNHEY, SVGAGI. The CDR3 is 17 residues long. J was trimmed by 7 bases and V by 5 bases; bases with no gene match: 15. CDR3 DNA sequence: TGTGCCAGCAGTCACCCATGGGGGACTAGTCAGGTCGGGGAGCTGTTTTTT. Translated: CASSHPWGTSQVGELFF.

The chain links TRBV6-1 to TRBJ2-1; D is perhaps TRBD1 or TRBD2 (5 bases each). Trimming left V 6 bases short and J 3 bases short, with 12 bases between. The CDR3 is made up of 14 amino acids. In germline, CDR1 is MNHNS, CDR2 SASEGT. This chain's CDR3 is CASRPGTFYNEQFF. The DNA for the CDR3 is TGTGCCAGCAGGCCCGGGACCTTCTACAATGAGCAGTTCTTC.

V and J are TRBV7-6 and TRBJ1-1; a weak D match, TRBD1 (6 bases). This CDR3 region has 13 residues. Germline-derived CDR1 and CDR2 are SGHVS and FNYEAQ. V was clipped by 4 bases and J by 10 bases, with 16 bases between them. CDR3 bases: TGTGCCAGCAGCTCAAGACCCGACAGGCCAGCTTTCTTT. The encoded protein is CASSSRPDRPAFF.

This clonotype was seen only a few times. The chain combines TRBV20-1 with TRBJ2-5, with a weak D call TRBD2 (5 bases). The V end was cut by 1 base, the J end by 5 bases, with 14 bases between. The CDR3 is made up of 14 amino acids. In germline, CDR1 is DFQATT, CDR2 SNEGSKA (reference sequence). CDR3 amino acids: CSARAYTRAETQYF. The CDR3 DNA reads as TGCAGTGCTAGAGCTTACACTAGGGCGGAGACCCAGTACTTC.

This sequence joins TRBV3-1 and TRBJ2-1; D uncertain. The V gene's germline CDR1 is LGHDT and CDR2 YNNKEL (reference sequence). There are 13 residues in the CDR3. The V and J ends lost 1 base and 0 bases respectively, with 1 base between them. The CDR3 spells CASSQASYNEQFF. CDR3 DNA: TGTGCCAGCAGCCAAGCCTCCTACAATGAGCAGTTCTTC.

In its sample, this clonotype was seen once. CDR3 sequence reads: CASSPAEYNEQFF. DNA for the CDR3: TGTGCCAGCAGCCCCGCGGAGTACAATGAGCAGTTCTTC. The chain is built from TRBV5-4 and TRBJ2-1; no reliable D call. The CDR3 contains 13 residues. Trimming left V 4 bases short and J 4 bases short, with 9 bases between. Germline CDR1 SGHNT, CDR2 YYREEE (reference sequence).

This clonotype has just a few counts. The chain carries TRBV27 and TRBJ1-6, with 9 bases lining up with TRBD1. V was clipped by 8 bases and J by 13 bases; unmatched bases: 6. This CDR3 has 12 residues. The germline CDR1 and CDR2 sequences are MNHEY and SMNVEV (reference sequence). The DNA for the CDR3 is TGTGCCAGCCGGGACAGGGACATCCCCCTCCACTTT. Translation gives CASRDRDIPLHF.

Only a few counts were recorded for this clonotype. This chain links TRBV6-5 with TRBJ2-6; D ambiguous. The CDR3 runs 13 residues. The germline V gene has CDR1 MNHEY and CDR2 SVGAGI. Trimming took off 6 bases at V and 4 bases at J, with 7 bases between the two ends. Here the CDR3 reads CASRSRGANVLTF. The DNA of the CDR3 is TGTGCCAGCAGATCTCGGGGGGCCAACGTCCTGACTTTC.

This chain joins TRBV5-1 and TRBJ2-1; 7 bases line up with TRBD1. Germline lookup yields CDR1 SGHRS and CDR2 YFSETQ. This CDR3 has 15 amino acids. V shed 5 bases, J shed 0 bases, and the junction held 5 bases outside the gene matches. This CDR3 reads CASRLTGSSYNEQFF. The CDR3 DNA reads TGCGCCAGCAGGCTGACAGGGAGCTCCTACAATGAGCAGTTCTTC. The variable domain in full, completed from reference TRBV5-1 and TRBJ2-1, reads KAGVTQTPRYLIKTRGQQVTLSCSPISGHRSVSWYQQTPGQGLQFLFEYFSETQRNKGNFPGRFSGRQFSNSRSEMNVSTLELGDSALYLCASRLTGSSYNEQFFGPGTRLTVL.

In its sample, this clonotype was seen a few times. V is TRBV4-3 and J is TRBJ2-3; TRBD2 agrees at 13 bases. Germline-derived CDR1 and CDR2 are LGHNA and YSLEER. J gave up 6 bases and V 1 base, and 1 base lay outside the gene matches. This CDR3 spans 15 amino acids. For the CDR3, the DNA is TGCGCCAGCAGCCAAGGGACTAGCGGGAGTGATACGCAGTATTTT. Residues: CASSQGTSGSDTQYF.

The V gene is TRBV10-2, the J gene TRBJ2-2; TRBD2 matches at 7 bases. With V trimmed by 7 bases and J by 8 bases, 4 bases remained unmatched. The CDR3 sequence is 12 residues long. The germline CDR1 and CDR2 sequences are WSHSY and SAAADI. CDR3 bases: TGCGCCAGCAAGGGAGGGACTGGGGAGCTGTTTTTT. Protein sequence: CASKGGTGELFF.

The CDR3 region has the DNA TGTGCCAGCAGTTACGTCGGTTGGGGTGAGCAGTTCTTC. Protein sequence: CASSYVGWGEQFF. The rearrangement uses TRBV6-5 and TRBJ2-1, with D unresolved. This CDR3 has 13 amino acids. In germline, CDR1 is MNHEY, CDR2 SVGAGI. The ends were cut back, 2 bases at V and 9 bases at J, with 11 bases in the middle.

This clonotype was counted between two and nine times. The V call is TRBV27, the J call TRBJ2-7, with TRBD1 as a possible D gene (6 bases). V lost 6 bases and J 1 base, leaving 13 bases between the germline ends. Germline CDR1 MNHEY, CDR2 SMNVEV (reference sequence). The CDR3 covers 14 residues. This chain's CDR3 is CASRLSQGSYEQYF. The CDR3 region has the DNA TGTGCCAGCAGGCTCTCACAGGGATCCTACGAGCAGTACTTC.

This clonotype was observed at least ten times. This chain uses TRBV11-3 with TRBJ1-1; D uncertain. CDR3 size: 14 residues. The ends were cut back, 2 bases at V and 4 bases at J, with 11 bases in the middle. Germline V CDR1 and CDR2: SGHNT, YENEEA. The CDR3 bases are TGTGCCAGCAGCTTAATGAGGGTCGGCACTGAAGCTTTCTTT. The encoded protein is CASSLMRVGTEAFF.

This clonotype was observed a handful of times. V and J are TRBV6-2 or TRBV6-3 and TRBJ2-7; weak D call: TRBD2 (5 bases). This CDR3 comprises 13 residues. The V end was cut by 6 bases, the J end by 9 bases, with 18 bases between. Germline-derived CDR1 and CDR2 are MNHEY and SVGEGT. The CDR3: CASRDGILRGQYF. The CDR3 bases are TGTGCCAGCAGGGACGGGATTCTACGAGGGCAGTACTTC.

This chain joins TRBV15 and TRBJ1-1, with a weak D call TRBD1 (5 bases). Trimming removed 4 bases from V and 4 bases from J, with 16 bases in between. CDR3 length: 15 residues. Germline loops: CDR1 LNHNV, CDR2 YYDKDF (reference sequence). The CDR3 reads CATSKEGARGTEAFF. DNA for the CDR3: TGTGCCACCAGCAAAGAAGGGGCGCGAGGCACTGAAGCTTTCTTT.

The chain employs TRBV7-9 and TRBJ1-2; 7 positions match TRBD1. V lost 5 bases and J lost 1; bases outside the gene matches: 4. The CDR3 covers 14 residues. From germline, CDR1 is SEHNR and CDR2 FQNEAQ (reference sequence). The CDR3 nucleotides are TGTGCCAGCAGCGCGGGACAGAATAACTATGGCTACACCTTC. Its translation is CASSAGQNNYGYTF. The complete variable domain, with remaining parts taken from reference TRBV7-9 and TRBJ1-2, reads DTGVSQNPRHKITKRGQNVTFRCDPISEHNRLYWYRQTLGQGPEFLTYFQNEAQLEKSRLLSDRFSAERPKGSFSTLEIQRTEQGDSAMYLCASSAGQNNYGYTFGSGTRLTVV.

This clonotype was detected a few times. The chain combines TRBV24-1 with TRBJ1-2; D unresolved. Between the trimmed V and J ends, which lost 1 base and 7 bases, there was a span of 6 bases. CDR3 length equals 12 residues. CDR1 and CDR2 from the germline V gene are KGHDR and SFDVKD. This chain's CDR3 is CATSDFSGGYTF. In DNA form, the CDR3 reads TGTGCCACCAGTGATTTCTCGGGTGGCTACACCTTC.

V is TRBV20-1 and J is TRBJ1-1, with D maybe TRBD1 (6 bases). CDR1 and CDR2 (germline): DFQATT, SNEGSKA (reference sequence). The germline V and J ends were trimmed by 6 bases and 0 bases, with 11 bases remaining between them. This CDR3 comprises 13 residues. For the CDR3, the DNA is TGCAGTGCCGAGGGACACCTGAACACTGAAGCTTTCTTT. It translates to CSAEGHLNTEAFF.

This chain joins TRBV25-1 and TRBJ2-1, with D uncertain. The germline gives CDR1 MGHDK, CDR2 SYGVNS. This CDR3 contains 15 residues. Trimming removed 1 base from V and 4 bases from J, with 11 bases in between. CDR3 region: CASSESGPAYNEQFF. CDR3 nucleotide sequence: TGTGCCAGCAGTGAATCCGGACCAGCTTACAATGAGCAGTTCTTC.

This clonotype was counted many times. This rearrangement joins TRBV12-3 or TRBV12-4 to TRBJ2-2; 10 bases map to TRBD2. This CDR3 has 16 amino acids. After removal of 6 bases from V and 7 bases from J, the junction contained 11 bases not matched to a gene. Written as DNA, the CDR3 is TGTGCCAGCAGAGAAAGCGGGAGGGCCGGGATCGGGGAGCTGTTTTTT. Translation gives CASRESGRAGIGELFF.

The chain links TRBV20-1 to TRBJ2-1; unclear D gene. The germline V gene encodes CDR1 DFQATT and CDR2 SNEGSKA (reference sequence). The CDR3 runs 12 residues. The ends were cut back, 3 bases at V and 7 bases at J, with 10 bases in the middle. CDR3: CSASYRANEQFF. The CDR3 coding sequence is TGCAGTGCTAGTTATCGAGCGAATGAGCAGTTCTTC.

The rearrangement uses TRBV10-3 and TRBJ2-2; D is unclear. Germline values: CDR1 ENHRY, CDR2 SYGVKD. This CDR3 spans 12 amino acids. V was pared by 2 bases and J by 6 bases, with 4 bases between. The CDR3 protein is CAISEGSGELFF. The CDR3 coding sequence is TGTGCCATCAGTGAGGGGTCCGGGGAGCTGTTTTTT.

This clonotype has just a few counts. The rearrangement joins TRBV18 to TRBJ2-7, with unresolved D. Germline V lookup: CDR1 KGHSH, CDR2 LQKENI. This CDR3 is built from 16 residues. V shed 1 base and J shed 2 bases, with 15 bases lying between them. The CDR3: CASSPLERATAYEQYF. The CDR3, as DNA: TGTGCCAGCTCACCACTGGAACGCGCCACCGCCTACGAGCAGTACTTC. The variable domain in full, completed from reference TRBV18 and TRBJ2-7, reads NAGVMQNPRHLVRRRGQEARLRCSPMKGHSHVYWYRQLPEEGLKFMVYLQKENIIDESGMPKERFSAEFPKEGPSILRIQQVVRGDSAAYFCASSPLERATAYEQYFGPGTRLTVT.